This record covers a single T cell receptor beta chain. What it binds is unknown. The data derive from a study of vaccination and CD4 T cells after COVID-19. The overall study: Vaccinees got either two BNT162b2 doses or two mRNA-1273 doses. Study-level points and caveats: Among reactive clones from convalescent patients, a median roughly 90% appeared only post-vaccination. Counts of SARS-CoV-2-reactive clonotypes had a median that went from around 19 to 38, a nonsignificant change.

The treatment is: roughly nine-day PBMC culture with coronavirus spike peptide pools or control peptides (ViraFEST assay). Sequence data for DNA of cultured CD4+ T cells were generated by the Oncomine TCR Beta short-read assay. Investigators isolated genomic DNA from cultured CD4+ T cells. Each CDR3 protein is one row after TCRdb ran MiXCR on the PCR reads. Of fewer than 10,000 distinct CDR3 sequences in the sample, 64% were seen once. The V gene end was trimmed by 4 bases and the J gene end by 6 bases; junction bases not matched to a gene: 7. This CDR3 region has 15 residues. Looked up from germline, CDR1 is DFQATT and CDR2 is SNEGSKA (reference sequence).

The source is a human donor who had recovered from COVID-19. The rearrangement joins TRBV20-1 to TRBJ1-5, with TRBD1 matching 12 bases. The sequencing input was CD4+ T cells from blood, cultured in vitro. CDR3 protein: CSATLRDRGPQPQHF. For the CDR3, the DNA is TGCAGTGCTACCCTCCGGGACAGGGGGCCTCAGCCCCAGCATTTT.